The subject of this entry is one T cell receptor beta chain. The target of this receptor is not known. No base qualities exist here, and no much larger clone lies one base off it. This sample is part of a study of cytomegalovirus exposure and HLA in healthy donors (dated by TCRdb to the late 2010s). At the level of the whole study: A later analysis indicated that the 95 to 150 validation repertoires were generated on the platform also employed for the approximately 700 repertoires of the first cohort. The study aimed to test whether cataloging public T cell receptors could reveal signatures of past pathogen exposure. Along with the roughly 710-subject first cohort, a separate validation cohort of around 120 different subjects was used. To predict cytomegalovirus infection status, the study brought together high-throughput TCR immunosequencing, statistical association of individual TCRs with disease status, and machine learning. Study-wide findings and limitations: All 120 or so repertoires were used to score co-occurrence in the validation cohort in a later analysis, because that analysis had no HLA typing for the cohort. Most TCR sequences were observed very rarely across donors, whereas some public TCRs were present in many individuals. Of the cluster scores, around 95% were above 0 in a later analysis, which found that TCRs clustered in the first cohort also tended to co-occur in the approximately 120 validation repertoires. It was suggested by the authors that the approach could potentially be generalized to other disease states and immunological phenotypes. The study gave a list of some 150 TCR beta chains associated with cytomegalovirus. In both the original and validation cohorts, the classifier was reported to diagnose cytomegalovirus status with high specificity and sensitivity. A few of the identified cytomegalovirus-associated TCR beta chains were confirmed in vitro to be specific for cytomegalovirus antigens.

The method behind the library was the immunoSEQ multiplex PCR assay. The study's processing was this. To diagnose cytomegalovirus status from the catalog of TCR beta chain sequences, a statistical classification framework was built. The source is immuneACCESS, and TCRdb retained only in-frame sequences with V and J called. Part of the clones is not carried over; for the studies checked, unresolved V genes explain less than half of this, and the remainder is unexplained. The DNA was the basis for D and trimming; V, J and clone size are from that table. The sample table holds 130,000 to 150,000 clones, of which about 88% were seen once. Of the sample, around 3.4% is held by the ten largest clones. Separate from the roughly 650-subject first cohort, the validation cohort of around 130 subjects was the group to which the donors belonged. Spanning cysteine to phenylalanine, the CDR3 consists of 15 amino acids. CDR3 DNA is the only sequence kept; it has 45 bases, read in frame from the first base. V drops 3 bases and J drops 2 bases, leaving 10 bases in between. CDR1 and CDR2 are read off the germline V gene as MDHEN and SYDVKM.

The rearranged segments are TRBV28 and TRBJ2-2; no D gene is confidently identified. Material: PBMCs. The receptor was derived from a woman aged 18-29 years in good health and CMV-seropositive. The CDR3 sequence is CASSFLSFNTGELFF. The nucleotide sequence reads as follows: TGTGCCAGCAGTTTTCTTAGCTTCAACACCGGGGAGCTGTTTTTT. The reference TRBV28 and TRBJ2-2 proteins fill in what lies around the CDR3, so the full variable domain reads DVKVTQSSRYLVKRTGEKVFLECVQDMDHENMFWYRQDPGLGLRLIYFSYDVKMKEKGDIPEGYSVSREKKERFSLILESASTNQTSMYLCASSFLSFNTGELFFGEGSRLTVL.